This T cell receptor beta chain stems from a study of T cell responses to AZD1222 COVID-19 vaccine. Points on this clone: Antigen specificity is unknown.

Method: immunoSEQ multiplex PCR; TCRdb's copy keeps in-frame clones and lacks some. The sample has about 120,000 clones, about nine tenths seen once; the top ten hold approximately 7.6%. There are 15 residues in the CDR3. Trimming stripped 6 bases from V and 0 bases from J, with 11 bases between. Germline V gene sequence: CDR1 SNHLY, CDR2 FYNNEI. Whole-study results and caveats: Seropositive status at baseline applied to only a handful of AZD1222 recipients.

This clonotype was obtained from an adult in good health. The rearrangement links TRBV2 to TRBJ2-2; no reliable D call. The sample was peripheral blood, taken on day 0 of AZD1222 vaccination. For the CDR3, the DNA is TGTGCCAGCAGCCGACTGGCTACGAACACCGGGGAGCTGTTTTTT. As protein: CASSRLATNTGELFF.